The 10 T cell receptor beta chains listed next were all sequenced from one sample in a study of shared clonotypes between healthy human individuals. The table came from immunoSEQ multiplex PCR; TCRdb's copy has only in-frame clones and leaves some out. This table holds about 590,000 clones, roughly 96% found once. CD45RO-negative, CCR7-positively selected cells formed the naive CD8 fraction, excluding terminally differentiated effector memory CD45RA+ cells. The sequenced sample consisted of naive CD8+ T cells sorted from blood. The receptors stem from a woman between 25 and 40 years old in good health.

In the case of this clone: At the DNA level, this CDR3 is encoded by other sequences in the same sample as well. The V and J genes are TRBV4-1 and TRBJ2-1, with D maybe TRBD1 (6 bases). The CDR3 has 12 amino acids. Germline loops: CDR1 MGHRA, CDR2 YSYEKL. V gave up 4 bases and J gave up 7 bases, with 8 bases separating them. This CDR3 reads CASSPTGNEQFF. The DNA for the CDR3 is TGCGCCAGCAGCCCTACAGGGAATGAGCAGTTCTTC.

The rearrangement links TRBV4-1 to TRBJ1-5, with no clear D. The CDR3 has 15 amino acids. V lost 0 bases and J lost 2, with 8 bases in between. CDR1 and CDR2 from the germline V gene are MGHRA and YSYEKL. The CDR3 spells CASSQDLGGNQPQHF. The CDR3 DNA follows: TGCGCCAGCAGCCAAGATCTTGGGGGCAATCAGCCCCAGCATTTT.

V and J are TRBV6-1 and TRBJ1-3, with D unresolved. Germline CDR1 and CDR2: MNHNS and SASEGT. CDR3 length: 11 amino acids. Trimming pared 7 bases from V and 4 bases from J, leaving 5 bases between. The CDR3: CASMTGNTIYF. The CDR3 nucleotides read TGTGCCAGCATGACGGGAAACACCATATATTTT.

As to this clone: Additional DNA sequences in this sample encode the identical CDR3. V is TRBV5-6 and J is TRBJ2-1; D not certain. Germline V gene sequence: CDR1 SGHDT, CDR2 YYEEEE. The V end lost 3 bases, the J end lost 2 bases, and 0 bases lay between the germline ends. The CDR3 loop spans 11 amino acids. DNA of the CDR3: TGTGCCAGCAGCTCCTACAATGAGCAGTTCTTC. Its translation: CASSSYNEQFF.

This rearrangement joins TRBV28 to TRBJ2-3; D is possibly TRBD1 (6 bases). Germline-derived CDR1 and CDR2 are MDHEN and SYDVKM. CDR3 length: 16 amino acids. Trimming shortened V by 7 bases and J by 0 bases, and 17 bases separated the two germline ends. The CDR3 DNA reads as TGTGCCAGCACCCGTCGGGACAACCTTAGCACAGATACGCAGTATTTT. Translating it yields CASTRRDNLSTDTQYF. Filled out from reference TRBV28 and TRBJ2-3, the complete variable domain reads DVKVTQSSRYLVKRTGEKVFLECVQDMDHENMFWYRQDPGLGLRLIYFSYDVKMKEKGDIPEGYSVSREKKERFSLILESASTNQTSMYLCASTRRDNLSTDTQYFGPGTRLTVL.

The gene calls are TRBV13 and TRBJ1-3; TRBD1 might be the D (5 bases). Deletions cut 0 bases from V and 2 bases from J, with 5 bases between. The germline V gene has CDR1 PRHDT and CDR2 FYEKMQ (reference sequence). The CDR3 has 14 residues. The CDR3 region is CASSLGQAGNTIYF. As DNA, the CDR3 is TGTGCCAGCAGCTTAGGACAGGCTGGAAACACCATATATTTT.

The rearrangement joins TRBV6-1 to TRBJ1-5; D ambiguous. CDR1 is MNHNS, CDR2 SASEGT, per germline. Trimming left V 2 bases short and J 4 bases short, with 3 bases between. This CDR3 comprises 12 residues. CDR3 residues: CASSEINQPQHF. The CDR3 DNA is TGTGCCAGCAGTGAAATTAATCAGCCCCAGCATTTT.

V gene TRBV5-8 combines with J gene TRBJ1-1; TRBD1 matches 8 bases. V lost 8 bases and J lost 2; bases outside the gene matches: 5. Germline CDR1 SGHTS, CDR2 YDEGEE. The CDR3 has 13 residues. The CDR3 DNA sequence: TGTGCCAGGAGGACAGGGAGAAACACTGAAGCTTTCTTT. Protein sequence: CARRTGRNTEAFF.

The chain uses TRBV15 and TRBJ1-1; 7 nucleotides agree with TRBD1. CDR3 length: 18 residues. Germline CDR1 is LNHNV and CDR2 is YYDKDF (reference sequence). V was pared by 5 bases and J by 2 bases, with 17 bases of the junction left unmatched. The CDR3 DNA sequence: TGTGCCACCAGCTTCCGATTCCAGCCGGGACAGATAAACACTGAAGCTTTCTTT. Its translation is CATSFRFQPGQINTEAFF.

This chain connects TRBV5-5 to TRBJ2-5, with D unresolved. Matching the DNA end better, TRBJ2-7 makes the J call doubtful. The CDR3 runs 14 residues. CDR1 and CDR2 (germline): SGHKS, YYEKEE (reference sequence). CDR3 nucleotide sequence: TGTGCCAGCAGCCCCCCCGGTCTCTCCTACGAGCAGTACTTC. Translated: CASSPPGLSYEQYF.